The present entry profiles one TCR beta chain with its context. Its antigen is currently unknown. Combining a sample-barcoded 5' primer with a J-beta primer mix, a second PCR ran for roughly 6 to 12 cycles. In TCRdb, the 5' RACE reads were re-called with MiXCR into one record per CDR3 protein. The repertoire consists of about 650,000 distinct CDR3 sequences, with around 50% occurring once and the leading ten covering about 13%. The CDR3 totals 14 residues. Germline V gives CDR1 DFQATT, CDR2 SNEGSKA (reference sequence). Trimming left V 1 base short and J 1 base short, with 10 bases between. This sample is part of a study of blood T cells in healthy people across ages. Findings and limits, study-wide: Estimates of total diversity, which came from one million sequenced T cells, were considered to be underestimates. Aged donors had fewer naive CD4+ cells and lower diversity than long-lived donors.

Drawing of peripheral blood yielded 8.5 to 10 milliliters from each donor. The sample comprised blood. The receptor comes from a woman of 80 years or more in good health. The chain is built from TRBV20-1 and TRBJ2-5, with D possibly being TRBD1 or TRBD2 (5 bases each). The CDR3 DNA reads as TGCAGTGCTAGAGGGGGGAGCAGCCAAGAGACCCAGTACTTC. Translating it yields CSARGGSSQETQYF.